Listed here are 27 T cell receptor beta chains from one sample, sequenced in a study of B cell selection in AIRE deficiency. CD4+CD127+ cells were sorted as the conventional CD4 T cells. Clones were read by immunoSEQ multiplex PCR, and TCRdb kept only the in-frame ones, dropping some. The sample consists of under 25,000 clones, more than 95% of them appearing once. Sequenced: conventional CD4+ T cells sorted from PBMCs. Receptors were obtained from a human donor with AIRE deficiency.

Written as DNA, the CDR3 is TGTGCCATCAGTGAGCTGGGGACAAGCACAGATACGCAGTATTTT. Amino acid sequence: CAISELGTSTDTQYF. J is TRBJ2-3 and V is TRBV10-3, with D perhaps matching TRBD1 (6 bases). V dropped 2 bases and J dropped 0 bases, with 9 bases sitting between them. Germline CDR1 and CDR2: ENHRY and SYGVKD. The CDR3 runs to 15 residues.

The V and J genes are TRBV7-3 and TRBJ1-2; D is unclear. V lost 4 bases and J lost 4, with 16 bases in between. The CDR3 has 15 residues. The germline V gene has CDR1 SGHTA and CDR2 FQGTGA. Written as DNA, the CDR3 is TGTGCCAGCAGCTCTTTCAGGTCGTCTACCTATGGCTACACCTTC. It is translated as CASSSFRSSTYGYTF.

J is TRBJ1-2 and V is TRBV5-1; no clear D gene. This CDR3 has 13 amino acids. Deletions cut 0 bases from V and 4 bases from J, with 7 bases between. The germline CDR1 and CDR2 sequences are SGHRS and YFSETQ. The CDR3 here is CASSLDGPYGYTF. The CDR3 DNA reads as TGCGCCAGCAGCTTGGACGGACCCTATGGCTACACCTTC.

The J gene is TRBJ2-7, the V gene TRBV18; 11 positions match TRBD2. CDR1 and CDR2 (germline): KGHSH, LQKENI. The CDR3 loop spans 16 amino acids. The junction had 9 bases not matched to a gene; V was cut back by 8 bases and J by 0 bases. CDR3 sequence (DNA): TGTGCCAGCGCTCCGACTAGCGGGGCTCTCTCCTACGAGCAGTACTTC. Its protein product is CASAPTSGALSYEQYF.

This clone has just a few counts. The chain combines TRBV10-3 with TRBJ1-2; D perhaps matches TRBD1 (5 bases). CDR1 and CDR2 from the germline V gene are ENHRY and SYGVKD. V lost 4 bases and J lost 6, with 12 bases in between. The CDR3 totals 13 residues. CDR3 residues: CAISAVGEDGYTF. In DNA form, the CDR3 reads TGTGCCATCAGTGCGGTGGGGGAGGATGGCTACACCTTC.

The chain uses TRBV5-4 and TRBJ2-1; D unclear. Germline V CDR1 and CDR2: SGHNT, YYREEE (reference sequence). Trimming took 4 bases from V and 9 from J, leaving 23 bases between them. The CDR3 has 16 amino acids. This CDR3 reads CASSGHVRNPRFEQFF. The DNA for the CDR3 is TGTGCCAGCAGCGGTCACGTCCGGAACCCCCGATTTGAGCAGTTCTTC. The whole variable domain, remainder taken from reference TRBV5-4 and TRBJ2-1, is ETGVTQSPTHLIKTRGQQVTLRCSSQSGHNTVSWYQQALGQGPQFIFQYYREEENGRGNFPPRFSGLQFPNYSSELNVNALELDDSALYLCASSGHVRNPRFEQFFGPGTRLTVL.

This clone was counted once. The chain carries TRBV14 and TRBJ1-5; 7 nucleotides line up with TRBD1. The length of the CDR3 is 13 residues. Germline loops: CDR1 SGHDN, CDR2 FVKESK. Trimming at V came to 8 bases and at J to 3 bases, leaving 4 bases not matched to a gene. The CDR3 nucleotides are TGTGCCAGCTCCGGACAGGCCAATCAGCCCCAGCATTTT. This translates into CASSGQANQPQHF. Variable domain in full (rest from reference TRBV14 and TRBJ1-5): EAGVTQFPSHSVIEKGQTVTLRCDPISGHDNLYWYRRVMGKEIKFLLHFVKESKQDESGMPNNRFLAERTGGTYSTLKVQPAELEDSGVYFCASSGQANQPQHFGDGTRLSIL.

This chain joins TRBV5-6 and TRBJ2-2; 9 bases fit TRBD2. The V and J ends lost 0 bases and 1 base, in that order; junction bases with no gene match: 4. CDR3 length equals 17 residues. Germline V CDR1 and CDR2: SGHDT, YYEEEE. The CDR3 is CASSLVVSGGNTGELFF. For the CDR3, the DNA is TGTGCCAGCAGCTTGGTGGTTAGCGGGGGGAACACCGGGGAGCTGTTTTTT.

This chain links TRBV11-3 with TRBJ2-3, with 7 nucleotides matching TRBD2. V lost 5 bases, J lost 2 bases, and 13 bases stayed unmatched. Germline lookup yields CDR1 SGHNT and CDR2 YENEEA. The CDR3 contains 17 residues. The DNA for the CDR3 is TGTGCCAGCAGCCCTAGCCCCACCGGGACTATCACAGATACGCAGTATTTT. It codes for CASSPSPTGTITDTQYF.

The rearrangement links TRBV18 to TRBJ2-3; D uncertain. V was clipped by 3 bases and J by 3 bases, with 4 bases between them. The CDR3 has 12 residues. Germline CDR1 and CDR2: KGHSH and LQKENI. The CDR3 spells CASSPYTDTQYF. In nucleotides, the CDR3 is TGTGCCAGCTCACCCTATACAGATACGCAGTATTTT.

The chain combines TRBV16 with TRBJ2-1; the match to TRBD2 covers 13 bases. Per the germline V gene, CDR1 is KGHSY and CDR2 is FQNENV. V lost 6 bases and J lost 5; bases outside the gene matches: 7. The CDR3 is made up of 16 amino acids. The CDR3 spells CASRNALAGGHNEQFF. The DNA of the CDR3 is TGTGCCAGCAGGAATGCACTAGCGGGGGGGCACAATGAGCAGTTCTTC. Full variable domain (missing parts from reference TRBV16 and TRBJ2-1): GEEVAQTPKHLVRGEGQKAKLYCAPIKGHSYVFWYQQVLKNEFKFLISFQNENVFDETGMPKERFSAKCLPNSPCSLEIQATKLEDSAVYFCASRNALAGGHNEQFFGPGTRLTVL.

This chain links TRBV11-2 with TRBJ1-2; 7 bases match TRBD1. The CDR3 is 17 amino acids. CDR1 is SGHAT and CDR2 is FQNNGV in the germline V gene. J was trimmed by 7 bases and V by 1 base; bases with no gene match: 15. This CDR3 reads CASSLVEGQGVYSGYTF. The CDR3 nucleotides are TGTGCCAGCAGCTTAGTGGAGGGCCAGGGGGTTTACTCTGGCTACACCTTC.

The J gene is TRBJ1-3, the V gene TRBV6-5, with D possibly matching TRBD1 (5 bases). Trimming removed 8 bases at V and 9 bases at J, with 17 bases between. The CDR3 has 13 amino acids. Germline lookup yields CDR1 MNHEY and CDR2 SVGAGI. The CDR3 region has the DNA TGTGCCAGCCGTCGACGGGGCCATGGCACCATATATTTT. It specifies CASRRRGHGTIYF.

The J gene is TRBJ1-1, the V gene TRBV7-8; perhaps TRBD1 as D (5 bases). CDR3 length equals 12 residues. CDR1 and CDR2 from the germline V gene are SGHVS and FQNEAQ. Trimming cost V 5 bases and J 3 bases, with 7 bases left between them. In DNA, the CDR3 is TGTGCCAGCAGCCGGGGGTACACTGAAGCTTTCTTT. It codes for CASSRGYTEAFF.

The chain has TRBV4-2 and TRBJ2-7; 11 bases line up with TRBD2. Germline V gene data show CDR1 as LGHNA and CDR2 as YNFKEQ. Trimming cost V 4 bases and J 4 bases; bases outside gene matches: 9. CDR3 size: 16 residues. The CDR3 spells CASSPQKPSGGYEQYF. The CDR3 bases are TGTGCCAGCAGCCCCCAAAAACCTAGCGGGGGGTACGAGCAGTACTTC.

This chain uses TRBV6-1 with TRBJ2-7; D gene ambiguous. CDR1 and CDR2 (germline): MNHNS, SASEGT. This CDR3 contains 14 residues. V lost 6 bases to trimming and J lost 0 bases, with 12 bases between them. CDR3 sequence: CASSRETLSYEQYF. CDR3 nucleotides: TGTGCCAGCAGCAGAGAGACACTCTCCTACGAGCAGTACTTC.

The CDR3 region has the DNA TGTGCCAGCAGAGTTGGACAGGGGCCTGAAGCTTTCTTT. Its translation: CASRVGQGPEAFF. The chain couples TRBV5-5 to TRBJ1-1; TRBD1 matches 9 bases. The V and J ends lost 5 bases and 6 bases, in that order; junction bases with no gene match: 5. Germline CDR1 is SGHKS and CDR2 is YYEKEE (reference sequence). The CDR3 has 13 amino acids.

This chain connects TRBV6-5 to TRBJ2-2, with D unresolved. This CDR3 spans 13 amino acids. The germline gives CDR1 MNHEY, CDR2 SVGAGI. The V gene lost 4 bases and the J gene lost 5 bases, with 8 bases spanning the gap. CDR3 in amino acids: CASSFRWTGELFF. The CDR3, as DNA: TGTGCCAGCAGTTTCCGGTGGACCGGGGAGCTGTTTTTT.

The CDR3 region is CASSFTRDDTQYF. CDR3 sequence (DNA): TGTGCCAGCAGCTTTACCAGGGACGATACGCAGTATTTT. The chain joins TRBV5-5 to TRBJ2-3; D is tentatively TRBD1 or TRBD2 (5 bases each). Germline loops: CDR1 SGHKS, CDR2 YYEKEE (reference sequence). The germline V and J ends were trimmed by 2 bases and 6 bases, with 10 bases remaining between them. There are 13 residues in the CDR3.

This clone has just one count. This chain connects TRBV5-4 to TRBJ2-7; 10 bases fit TRBD1. J lost 5 bases, V lost 2 bases, and 7 bases had no gene match. CDR1 is SGHNT, CDR2 YYREEE, per germline (reference sequence). This CDR3 spans 15 amino acids. CDR3 in amino acids: CASSFKDRGYHEQYF. CDR3 nucleotide sequence: TGTGCCAGCAGCTTCAAGGACAGGGGGTACCACGAGCAGTACTTC.

This chain links TRBV11-3 with TRBJ1-2; D is ambiguous. In germline, CDR1 is SGHNT, CDR2 YENEEA. The CDR3 extends over 13 amino acids. Trimming pared 1 base from V and 4 bases from J, leaving 7 bases between. DNA for the CDR3: TGTGCCAGCAGCTTAGTAACGGGCTATGGCTACACCTTC. It translates to CASSLVTGYGYTF.

This clone was seen a single time. The chain joins TRBV18 to TRBJ1-1, with no clear D. In germline, CDR1 is KGHSH, CDR2 LQKENI. The V and J ends lost 0 bases and 1 base respectively, with 6 bases between them. The CDR3 covers 14 residues. The CDR3 DNA reads as TGTGCCAGCTCACCACCGCTGGGGAACACTGAAGCTTTCTTT. This codes for CASSPPLGNTEAFF.

The chain uses TRBV6-5 and TRBJ1-2, with a possible D match to TRBD1 (6 bases). The CDR3 totals 13 residues. V shed 5 bases and J shed 7 bases, with 14 bases lying between them. Germline V gene lookup returns CDR1 MNHEY and CDR2 SVGAGI. CDR3 nucleotides: TGTGCCAGCAGTACCGCAGGGGTTCGTGGCTACACCTTC. Protein sequence: CASSTAGVRGYTF.

The chain carries TRBV9 and TRBJ2-2; tentatively, D is TRBD1 (6 bases). V lost 4 bases and J 0 bases, leaving 16 bases between the germline ends. Germline loops: CDR1 SGDLS, CDR2 YYNGEE. This CDR3 region has 17 residues. The CDR3: CASSFLPGTPNTGELFF. CDR3 nucleotide sequence: TGTGCCAGCAGCTTCCTCCCCGGGACACCGAACACCGGGGAGCTGTTTTTT. Full variable domain (rest looked up from reference TRBV9 and TRBJ2-2): DSGVTQTPKHLITATGQRVTLRCSPRSGDLSVYWYQQSLDQGLQFLIQYYNGEERAKGNILERFSAQQFPDLHSELNLSSLELGDSALYFCASSFLPGTPNTGELFFGEGSRLTVL.

The chain links TRBV2 to TRBJ2-1, with 11 bases aligning to TRBD1. This CDR3 region has 15 residues. Germline assignment: CDR1 SNHLY and CDR2 FYNNEI. J gave up 4 bases and V 7 bases, and 6 bases lay outside the gene matches. CDR3 DNA sequence: TGTGCCAGCAAGGACAGGGGGCTATGGTACAATGAGCAGTTCTTC. Its protein is CASKDRGLWYNEQFF.

The rearrangement joins TRBV5-5 to TRBJ1-3; D uncertain. Germline lookup yields CDR1 SGHKS and CDR2 YYEKEE (reference sequence). The germline V and J ends were trimmed by 4 bases and 0 bases, with 8 bases remaining between them. The CDR3 is 14 residues long. The CDR3, as DNA: TGTGCCAGCAGCCCCATCTTCTCTGGAAACACCATATATTTT. This codes for CASSPIFSGNTIYF.

The chain couples TRBV5-4 to TRBJ1-4; D ambiguous. This CDR3 has 14 amino acids. The V gene's germline CDR1 is SGHNT and CDR2 YYREEE (reference sequence). With 1 base removed from V and 7 bases from J, the gap between germline ends came to 11 bases. The CDR3 nucleotides read TGTGCCAGCAGCTTGAGCCAGCAACGTGAAAAACTGTTTTTT. Translation: CASSLSQQREKLFF.